This T cell receptor (beta chain) is from a study of beta chain features in type 1 diabetes. Study-wide results and caveats: Small HLA sub-analyses could not settle whether HLA shapes TCRB rearrangement. There was a moderate but significant shortening of TCRB CDR3s in all four CD4+ subsets of Type 1 diabetes patients.

Markers CD45RO/CCR7/CD25/CD127/CD95/CD27 served to sort CD4+ naive, central memory, regulatory and stem cell-like memory cells. This clone was observed a few times. The antigen remains unidentified. This CDR3 is built from 12 residues. The V gene lost 4 bases and the J gene lost 8 bases, with 9 bases spanning the gap. Germline assignment: CDR1 LNHDA and CDR2 SQIVND (reference sequence). cDNA synthesis used the whole RNA isolate, giving expressed TCRB sequences. Repertoires were generated with immunoSEQ multiplex PCR, while TCRdb's copy carries only in-frame clones and drops some. The sample has 240,000 or so clones; approximately 14% are singletons.

This chain links TRBV19 with TRBJ2-1; D is uncertain. The receptor comes from a man aged 25-45 years with type 1 diabetes. The sequencing sample was made of naive CD4+ T cells from blood. CDR3 DNA: TGTGCCAGTAGTACGGCCGGAGATGAGCAGTTCTTC. Protein sequence: CASSTAGDEQFF.